Listed below are T cell receptor beta chains from one sample, sequenced in a study of blood T cell repertoires in COVID-19. Assay used: immunoSEQ multiplex PCR; TCRdb lists only in-frame clones, some missing. The table has some 150,000 clones, around 90% seen once. The sequenced sample was peripheral blood. These receptors all come from a human donor in a cohort sampled during active COVID-19. Each CDR3 is given with its conserved first and last residue. Fields, in order: V gene, clone size, CDR3 protein. Some rows have no size entry. The others give once, few or many, or a class for an expanded clone.

V: TRBV3-1/TRBV3-2
size: NA
CDR3: CASSRWTGGTENSPLHF

V: TRBV7-2
size: NA
CDR3: CASSLTLAGGTIQETQYF

V: TRBV18
size: NA
CDR3: CASSPIAITSTDTQYF

V: TRBV15
size: NA
CDR3: CATSRRSGKYTDTQYF

V: TRBV3-1/TRBV3-2
size: NA
CDR3: CASSQGWSTEAFF

V: TRBV14
size: NA
CDR3: CASSQPRTDHTGELFF

V: TRBV5-1
size: NA
CDR3: CASSLGRPGTGFSSYNEQFF

V: TRBV6-5
size: NA
CDR3: CASSFREGYEQYF

V: TRBV4-2
size: NA
CDR3: CASSPRARGLGNTIYF

V: TRBV5-1
size: NA
CDR3: CASSLQYNEQFF

V: TRBV19
size: NA
CDR3: CASRDRTANTEAFF

V: TRBV3-1/TRBV3-2
size: NA
CDR3: CASSRGFASGGAVYEQYF

V: TRBV11-3
size: NA
CDR3: CASRRQVMNTEAFF

V: TRBV27
size: few
CDR3: CASSSHPSTGGNYGYTF

V: TRBV2
size: NA
CDR3: CASNPGQGAEAFF

V: TRBV5-1
size: NA
CDR3: CASSGHFTSNTEAFF

V: TRBV10-3
size: NA
CDR3: CAISENTGQAAFF

V: TRBV5-1
size: few
CDR3: CASSGAGTATNEKLFF

V: TRBV9
size: NA
CDR3: CASSVSGNTEAFF